Following are 8 T cell receptor beta chains from one sample sequenced in a study of shared clonotypes between healthy human individuals. The table came from immunoSEQ multiplex PCR; TCRdb's copy has only in-frame clones and leaves some out. The top ten hold more than 0.55% of the sample, which has 1 million to 1.3 million clones, around three quarters seen once. Input material: memory CD4+ T cells from PBMCs. Specified subset: CD45RA-negative fraction. The receptors here all came from a young man in good health. Some clones in this sample may be carry-over from other donors' samples.

In nucleotides, the CDR3 is TGTGCCAGCCTCCAAGGGGCAGACTACAATGAGCAGTTCTTC. Translating gives CASLQGADYNEQFF. The chain is built from TRBV6-9 and TRBJ2-1, with a tentative D call TRBD1 (5 bases). Germline values: CDR1 MNHGY, CDR2 SVAAGI. The CDR3 sequence is 14 residues long. The V end lost 8 bases, the J end lost 3 bases, and 14 bases lay between the germline ends.

This sequence joins TRBV29-1 and TRBJ2-5; D may correspond to TRBD1 or TRBD2 (5 bases each). The J call may be faulty, since TRBJ2-7 better matches the DNA end. The germline V gene has CDR1 SQVTM and CDR2 ANQGSEA. The CDR3 is made up of 14 amino acids. The CDR3 protein is CSVELAGRNYEQYF. As DNA, the CDR3 is TGCAGCGTTGAACTCGCAGGGAGAAACTACGAGCAGTACTTC.

V and J are TRBV19 and TRBJ2-7; TRBD2 agrees at 12 bases. In germline, CDR1 is LNHDA, CDR2 SQIVND (reference sequence). The CDR3 runs 14 residues. The V segment lost 5 bases and the J segment 7 bases; nucleotides outside the gene matches: 6. The CDR3 region is CASSLGGLAGEQYF. The CDR3 region has the DNA TGTGCCAGTAGTCTGGGGGGACTAGCGGGTGAGCAGTACTTC.

In this sample, this clone turned up many times. The chain combines TRBV6-1 with TRBJ2-7; a possible D gene is TRBD2 (6 bases). Per the germline V gene, CDR1 is MNHNS and CDR2 is SASEGT. The V gene lost 4 bases and the J gene lost 5 bases, with 21 bases spanning the gap. This CDR3 is built from 16 residues. The CDR3 loop reads CASSVYGTQNVHEQYF. CDR3 DNA sequence: TGTGCCAGCAGTGTTTATGGGACTCAAAATGTCCACGAGCAGTACTTC.

Remarks on this clone: Other nucleotide sequences from this sample produce the same CDR3. The genes are TRBV5-1 and TRBJ1-2; no clear D. The CDR3 is 14 amino acids. Germline V CDR1 and CDR2: SGHRS, YFSETQ. V lost 0 bases and J 2 bases, leaving 8 bases between the germline ends. The CDR3 sequence: CASSLESTNYGYTF. As DNA, the CDR3 is TGCGCCAGCAGCTTGGAGTCGACAAACTATGGCTACACCTTC.

CDR3 sequence (DNA): TGTGCCAGCAGTTTGGCAGGGGGCAGGACTGAAGCTTTCTTT. It yields the protein CASSLAGGRTEAFF. The chain combines TRBV28 with TRBJ1-1; TRBD1 agrees at 8 bases. J was trimmed by 5 bases and V by 3 bases; bases with no gene match: 5. Germline CDR1 reads MDHEN; CDR2 reads SYDVKM. The CDR3 runs to 14 residues.

For this clone: This may arise from a read error, as a much more abundant clone is one base away. The V gene is TRBV9, the J gene TRBJ2-5; D is undetermined. Germline lookup yields CDR1 SGDLS and CDR2 YYNGEE. The CDR3 loop spans 12 amino acids. CDR3 loop: CAGSVEWETQYF. The CDR3 DNA is TGTGCCGGCAGCGTAGAATGGGAGACCCAGTACTTC.

The genes are TRBV9 and TRBJ2-7; 11 bases map to TRBD2. The germline CDR1 and CDR2 sequences are SGDLS and YYNGEE. This CDR3 has 16 residues. The V segment lost 0 bases and the J segment 5 bases; nucleotides outside the gene matches: 7. CDR3 DNA: TGTGCCAGCAGCGTAGGACTAGCGGGATCCCCCCACGAGCAGTACTTC. It is translated as CASSVGLAGSPHEQYF.